This T cell receptor beta chain was profiled in a study of CD8 T cells in ankylosing spondylitis listed by TCRdb under 2017. About the full investigation: The study profiled T cell receptor beta repertoires in healthy donors and ankylosing spondylitis patients to find disease-linked TCR variants. Samples of peripheral blood were taken, and for ankylosing spondylitis patients, synovial fluid was collected as well. The full study cohort comprised 20 to 30 ankylosing spondylitis patients and over 95 healthy donors. Overall study results and their limits: In peripheral blood, the disease-linked clones were found at relatively low frequencies and had a CD8+ phenotype. Some of the motif variants had been reported before in the synovial fluid and blood of reactive arthritis patients, a finding that suggests common disease-initiation mechanisms. The disease-linked clones were reported to be significantly enriched in matched synovial fluid samples from ankylosing spondylitis patients. A TCR beta motif of fewer than 10 highly homologous amino acid variants appeared characteristic of blood from ankylosing spondylitis patients.

Sequencing was carried out with an Illumina HiSeq 2500. Quantitative 5'-RACE with molecular barcodes was the method used to prepare the TCR beta libraries. The published analysis was carried out like this. A new computational method, built on a probabilistic model of VDJ rearrangement, was used to identify disease-linked TCR variants. The raw public reads went through TCRdb reprocessing: fastp at Q25, MiXCR clone calling, in-frame beta chains kept. Rows are unified per CDR3 protein, each entry keeping the most common DNA and genes. The authors' filters were not applied to this entry. In all, the sample holds about 500,000 distinct CDR3 sequences, and approximately 5% of those were seen once. The ten most abundant clones make up around 3.4% of the sample. This clonotype was counted at least ten times. Its antigen remains undetermined. Nothing much larger sits one base from this clone, and base qualities are not available.

Counted from cysteine to phenylalanine, this CDR3 has 16 amino acids. Only the CDR3 portion is preserved as DNA: 48 bases, with reading frame beginning at the first base. The germline V gene sets CDR1 to SGHVS and CDR2 to FNYEAQ. Trimmed from V: 1 base; trimmed from J: 6 bases; junction bases lacking a gene match: 8. The sequencing sample was made of blood, either unsorted or a sorted T cell fraction (not recorded which). The chain couples TRBV7-6 to TRBJ2-5, with TRBD1 matching 10 junction bases. This receptor was identified in a male donor with ankylosing spondylitis. The DNA reads TGTGCCAGCAGCTTAGTGGGGGACAGGGGTTCGAAGACCCAGTACTTC. Its coded protein is CASSLVGDRGSKTQYF.